This TCR beta chain is from a study of CD8 T cells in Susac syndrome. Study results and caveats: It was acknowledged in the study that the number of individuals who were included in its TCR sequencing and HLA analysis was relatively small. The CD4+ T cell repertoire of patients with Susac syndrome showed no detectable clonal expansion.

An amount of RNA that ranged from 0.5 to 1 ug was reverse transcribed with random hexamers. With immunoSEQ multiplex PCR, TCR beta CDR3 was amplified across 54 Vbeta and 13 Jbeta. MiXCR was run by TCRdb on the immunoSEQ multiplex PCR reads, yielding one entry per CDR3 protein. The sample lists under 150,000 distinct CDR3 sequences; around 95% were seen once. About this clonotype: Its specificity is not known.

The length of the CDR3 is 15 residues. Trimming took 6 bases from V and 0 from J; bases not matched to a gene: 7. Germline V gene data show CDR1 as DFQATT and CDR2 as SNEGSKA (reference sequence). The authors negatively isolated CD8+ and CD4+ T cells and FACS-enriched TEMRA cells. The chain carries TRBV20-1 and TRBJ2-7; TRBD2 agrees at 11 bases. The clonotype originates from a human donor with Susac syndrome. Sequences were obtained from CD4+ T cells from PBMCs. In DNA form, the CDR3 reads TGCAGTGCGGCGGAACTAGCGGGGGTCTCCTACGAGCAGTACTTC. Encoded protein: CSAAELAGVSYEQYF.